This T cell receptor beta chain derives from a study of blood T cell repertoires in COVID-19. Assay: immunoSEQ multiplex PCR; the TCRdb copy retains only in-frame clones and omits some. The profile covers 120,000 or so clones, with 87% appearing a single time and roughly 5% taken by the ten largest. The sequencing input was peripheral blood. The TCR comes from a human donor in a cohort sampled during active COVID-19.

The CDR3 DNA sequence: TGTGCCAGCAGCTTAGGGGGGGGCAATCAGCCCCAGCATTTT. It codes for CASSLGGGNQPQHF. The V and J genes are TRBV5-4 and TRBJ1-5; possibly TRBD1 for D (6 bases). This CDR3 spans 14 amino acids. Trimming removed 2 bases from V and 2 bases from J, with 8 bases in between. CDR1 SGHNT and CDR2 YYREEE come from the germline V gene (reference sequence).